The T cell receptor (beta chain) under discussion was sequenced for a study of identical twins. MiXCR was run by TCRdb on the 5' RACE reads, yielding one entry per CDR3 protein. Among roughly 250,000 distinct CDR3 sequences, about 7.3% were seen once, and the ten largest hold more than 3%. V shed 3 bases and J shed 0 bases, with 12 bases lying between them. The CDR3 has 15 amino acids. These data were also filed under a second study, of yellow fever vaccine responses in identical twins.

The sequence derives from a woman younger than 30 in good health. The sequencing sample was made of memory (CD45RO+) T cells sorted from blood. The chain carries TRBV23-1 and TRBJ2-7, with D tentatively TRBD1 or TRBD2 (5 bases each). TRBV23-1 is labeled an ORF, and its function is uncertain. CDR3 in DNA: TGCGCCAGCAGTCAGTCCGGGACGGCCTCCTACGAGCAGTACTTC. This sequence encodes CASSQSGTASYEQYF.